The 22 T cell receptor beta chains reported below all come from one sample, sequenced in a study of T-cell memory formation after mild COVID-19 listed by TCRdb under 2021. Library creation used 5' RACE. The run used an Illumina NovaSeq 6000. TCRdb redid the processing of the public reads, applying fastp at Q25 and MiXCR, and retained in-frame beta chains. Rows are unified per CDR3 protein, each entry keeping the most common DNA and genes. The sample table records roughly 110,000 distinct CDR3 sequences; 12% of these occur just once. The ten top clones hold 27% of the sample. The specimen sequenced was PBMCs or a T cell subset sorted from them (not recorded which). The receptor set was obtained from an adult woman who had mild COVID-19 (a few samples of this study predate the infection). The sample titles of this study are shuffled in the database, so cell type and time point are left out; the donor was told from shared clones.

This clonotype has a count of ten or more. The genes are TRBV24-1 and TRBJ2-1; 13 nucleotides agree with TRBD2. Unmatched junction bases numbered 4, after V lost 3 bases and J lost 6 bases. Per the germline V gene, CDR1 is KGHDR and CDR2 is SFDVKD. The CDR3 is 16 residues long. The CDR3 DNA follows: TGTGCCACCAGTGATCGCGGGACTAGCGGGATCAATGAGCAGTTCTTC. This codes for CATSDRGTSGINEQFF.

This clonotype was observed a few times. This rearrangement joins TRBV7-9 to TRBJ1-1, with no clear D. The V end was cut by 5 bases, the J end by 3 bases, with 10 bases between. This CDR3 is 13 amino acids long. Per the germline V gene, CDR1 is SEHNR and CDR2 is FQNEAQ (reference sequence). The CDR3 spells CASSLGWDTEAFF. The CDR3 DNA reads TGTGCCAGCAGCCTGGGGTGGGACACTGAAGCTTTCTTT.

There are a few counts of this clonotype. The chain couples TRBV6-2 or TRBV6-3 to TRBJ2-1; 7 bases are shared with TRBD2. The junction had 6 bases not matched to a gene; V was cut back by 5 bases and J by 5 bases. Germline CDR1 MNHEY, CDR2 SVGEGT. This CDR3 has 14 amino acids. CDR3 bases: TGTGCCAGCAGTACCGGGACTACCCACAATGAGCAGTTCTTC. Protein: CASSTGTTHNEQFF.

V gene TRBV29-1 combines with J gene TRBJ2-6; D is uncertain. CDR3 length: 16 residues. V lost 5 bases and J lost 5, with 19 bases in between. Germline lookup yields CDR1 SQVTM and CDR2 ANQGSEA. In DNA form, the CDR3 reads TGCAGCGTTTCAACAGCCCTAGACGATCGGGCCAACGTCCTGACTTTC. This gives the protein CSVSTALDDRANVLTF. Full variable domain (remainder filled in from reference TRBV29-1 and TRBJ2-6): SAVISQKPSRDICQRGTSLTIQCQVDSQVTMMFWYRQQPGQSLTLIATANQGSEATYESGFVIDKFPISRPNLTFSTLTVSNMSPEDSSIYLCSVSTALDDRANVLTFGAGSRLTVL.

V is TRBV6-4 and J is TRBJ2-3, with 11 positions matching TRBD2. With 0 bases clipped from V and 10 bases from J, the junction kept 0 bases outside the gene matches. The CDR3 has 13 amino acids. The germline V gene encodes CDR1 MRHNA and CDR2 SNTAGT. CDR3 nucleotide sequence: TGTGCCAGCAGTGACTCGACTAGCGGGGCGCAGTATTTT. Encoded protein: CASSDSTSGAQYF.

The chain is built from TRBV30 and TRBJ2-7, with 8 bases aligning to TRBD1. J gave up 3 bases and V 0 bases, and 1 base lay outside the gene matches. This CDR3 spans 13 amino acids. Germline V gives CDR1 GTSNPN, CDR2 SVGIG (reference sequence). DNA for the CDR3: TGTGCCTGGAGTGTACAGGGGGTCTACGAGCAGTACTTC. Residues: CAWSVQGVYEQYF.

The rearrangement joins TRBV24-1 to TRBJ2-4, with 9 bases that match TRBD2. The V segment lost 3 bases and the J segment 0 bases; nucleotides outside the gene matches: 8. The CDR3 runs to 18 residues. Germline CDR1 and CDR2: KGHDR and SFDVKD. In nucleotides, the CDR3 is TGTGCCACCAGTGATCCCCCTGCGGGGGGGCTAGCCAAAAACATTCAGTACTTC. It specifies CATSDPPAGGLAKNIQYF.

The V call is TRBV7-9, the J call TRBJ2-2; tentative D call: TRBD1 (5 bases). Germline V lookup: CDR1 SEHNR, CDR2 FQNEAQ (reference sequence). The CDR3 runs to 15 residues. V lost 4 bases and J lost 5, with 14 bases in between. The CDR3 protein is CASSSGQGGTGELFF. CDR3 DNA sequence: TGTGCCAGCAGCTCCGGGCAGGGTGGGACCGGGGAGCTGTTTTTT.

This clonotype was recorded at least ten times. The chain joins TRBV12-3 or TRBV12-4 to TRBJ2-3; the D call may be TRBD1 or TRBD2 (6 bases each). This CDR3 has 15 amino acids. V was shortened by 2 bases and J by 3 bases, with 12 bases between the two germline ends. CDR3 in DNA: TGTGCCAGCAGTTTATTAGGGGGGAGAACAGATACGCAGTATTTT. Protein sequence: CASSLLGGRTDTQYF.

The DNA for the CDR3 is TGCGCCAGCCTGAAGGATCCGGGACTAGCGGCTAGCACAGATACGCAGTATTTT. Protein product: CASLKDPGLAASTDTQYF. V is TRBV5-1 and J is TRBJ2-3, with TRBD2 identical over 11 bases. Germline trimming cut 7 bases from V and 0 bases from J; bases unmatched to any gene: 13. CDR3 length: 18 residues. Germline V gene data show CDR1 as SGHRS and CDR2 as YFSETQ. The full variable domain, its missing parts supplied by reference TRBV5-1 and TRBJ2-3, is KAGVTQTPRYLIKTRGQQVTLSCSPISGHRSVSWYQQTPGQGLQFLFEYFSETQRNKGNFPGRFSGRQFSNSRSEMNVSTLELGDSALYLCASLKDPGLAASTDTQYFGPGTRLTVL.

The chain employs TRBV6-5 and TRBJ1-1; D is possibly TRBD1 (5 bases). Between the trimmed V and J ends, which lost 6 bases and 4 bases, there was a span of 15 bases. The CDR3 covers 14 residues. The germline V gene has CDR1 MNHEY and CDR2 SVGAGI. In DNA, the CDR3 is TGTGCCAGCAGAACCGGGCCGGGGGTCACTGAAGCTTTCTTT. Protein product: CASRTGPGVTEAFF.

CDR3 residues: CATSRTTNPNTGELFF. The CDR3 bases are TGTGCCACCAGCAGAACGACAAACCCGAACACCGGGGAGCTGTTTTTT. The rearrangement uses TRBV15 and TRBJ2-2; D unclear. Germline V gene data show CDR1 as LNHNV and CDR2 as YYDKDF (reference sequence). CDR3 length equals 16 residues. The ends were cut back, 2 bases at V and 0 bases at J, with 10 bases in the middle.

There are many counts of this clonotype. This chain connects TRBV7-9 to TRBJ2-1; 7 nucleotides line up with TRBD2. Germline CDR1 SEHNR, CDR2 FQNEAQ (reference sequence). Unmatched junction bases numbered 7, after V lost 5 bases and J lost 3 bases. CDR3 size: 15 residues. The CDR3 DNA is TGTGCCAGCAGCCCCCGGGACTACCACTACAATGAGCAGTTCTTC. Amino acid sequence: CASSPRDYHYNEQFF.

This clonotype was seen only a few times. The rearrangement uses TRBV5-1 and TRBJ2-3; D remains unclear. Trimming removed 2 bases at V and 0 bases at J, with 13 bases between. Germline V gene data show CDR1 as SGHRS and CDR2 as YFSETQ. The CDR3 spans 16 residues. CDR3 protein: CASSFLGRTSTDTQYF. The CDR3 nucleotides read TGCGCCAGCAGCTTCCTCGGAAGGACCAGCACAGATACGCAGTATTTT.

This clonotype was detected many times. The chain uses TRBV10-3 and TRBJ2-1; unclear D gene. Trimming stripped 2 bases from V and 2 bases from J, with 1 base between. CDR1 and CDR2 from the germline V gene are ENHRY and SYGVKD. CDR3 size: 12 residues. The CDR3 protein is CAISEPYNEQFF. DNA of the CDR3: TGTGCCATCAGTGAGCCCTACAATGAGCAGTTCTTC.

This chain links TRBV29-1 with TRBJ1-2, with D tentatively TRBD1 (5 bases). Trimming stripped 1 base from V and 2 bases from J, with 14 bases between. Germline CDR1 SQVTM, CDR2 ANQGSEA. The CDR3 has 15 residues. In DNA, the CDR3 is TGCAGCGTTGAAGGCGGGCCGGGGGTGAACTATGGCTACACCTTC. This codes for CSVEGGPGVNYGYTF.

The sample holds many counts of this clonotype. This sequence joins TRBV12-3 or TRBV12-4 and TRBJ1-3, with D uncertain. The CDR3 is 14 amino acids. The ends were cut back, 7 bases at V and 0 bases at J, with 10 bases in the middle. For the CDR3, the DNA is TGTGCCAGCACCGAATACTACTCTGGAAACACCATATATTTT. It translates to CASTEYYSGNTIYF.

This clonotype was found a few times. The CDR3 nucleotides are TGTGCCACCAGCAGAGATTATGGGGGCTCCCTCGCAGATACGCAGTATTTT. Amino acids: CATSRDYGGSLADTQYF. The V call is TRBV15, the J call TRBJ2-3, with D perhaps matching TRBD1 (6 bases). V was pared by 0 bases and J by 4 bases, with 17 bases between. CDR1 is LNHNV and CDR2 is YYDKDF in the germline V gene (reference sequence). This CDR3 comprises 17 residues. Filled out from reference TRBV15 and TRBJ2-3, the complete variable domain reads DAMVIQNPRYQVTQFGKPVTLSCSQTLNHNVMYWYQQKSSQAPKLLFHYYDKDFNNEADTPDNFQSRRPNTSFCFLDIRSPGLGDTAMYLCATSRDYGGSLADTQYFGPGTRLTVL.

Notes on this clonotype: One junction end disagrees with the germline gene, perhaps due to a read error. The chain couples TRBV5-1 to TRBJ2-3; TRBD1 agrees at 7 bases. This CDR3 region has 14 residues. Germline values: CDR1 SGHRS, CDR2 YFSETQ. CDR3 DNA: TGCGCCAGCAGCTTGGGACAGGGAACAGATACGAAGTATTTT. Translated, it gives CASSLGQGTDTKYF.

This clonotype was seen many times. This chain joins TRBV13 and TRBJ2-3; unclear D gene. CDR1 and CDR2 (germline): PRHDT, FYEKMQ (reference sequence). This CDR3 has 11 residues. Trimming took 2 bases from V and 5 from J, leaving 2 bases between them. The CDR3 bases are TGTGCCAGCAGCTTATTAGATACGCAGTATTTT. Its translation is CASSLLDTQYF. Complete variable domain (other parts from reference TRBV13 and TRBJ2-3): AAGVIQSPRHLIKEKRETATLKCYPIPRHDTVYWYQQGPGQDPQFLISFYEKMQSDKGSIPDRFSAQQFSDYHSELNMSSLELGDSALYFCASSLLDTQYFGPGTRLTVL.

The genes are TRBV20-1 and TRBJ1-2, with 10 nucleotides matching TRBD1. The CDR3 extends over 13 amino acids. Germline CDR1 DFQATT, CDR2 SNEGSKA (reference sequence). V was clipped by 5 bases and J by 3 bases; unmatched bases: 3. CDR3 loop: CSARTGGDYGYTF. CDR3 sequence (DNA): TGCAGTGCTCGGACAGGGGGTGACTATGGCTACACCTTC.

V is TRBV27 and J is TRBJ1-2, with 9 bases that match TRBD1. The trim removed 6 bases at V and 4 bases at J, leaving 9 bases unmatched. The CDR3 length is 15 residues. Germline V lookup: CDR1 MNHEY, CDR2 SMNVEV (reference sequence). This CDR3 reads CASRPGTGLVYGYTF. In DNA, the CDR3 is TGTGCCAGCAGACCCGGGACAGGGCTGGTCTATGGCTACACCTTC.